The rows below give T cell receptor beta chains drawn from one sample of a study of cytomegalovirus exposure and HLA in healthy donors. Only in-frame clones appear in the TCRdb table, and some are missing; sequencing was by immunoSEQ multiplex PCR. The repertoire holds around 140,000 clones, with approximately 80% as singletons. Input material: PBMCs. These TCRs come from a woman between 18 and 30 years old in good health and CMV-seropositive. Each CDR3 is given with its conserved first and last residue. A D gene is named only where the DNA matches it firmly. Clone size appears in some rows only: once, few, many, or a class for an expanded clone.

d_call: NA; clone_size: few; j_call: TRBJ2-7; v_call: TRBV7-9; cdr3_nt: TGTGCCAGCAGCCTATCTGGGGACTCCCAGGGCGAGCAGTACTTC; cdr3_aa: CASSLSGDSQGEQYF
d_call: NA; clone_size: NA; j_call: TRBJ1-2; v_call: TRBV6-1; cdr3_nt: TGTGCCAGCAGTGAAGAAGCGGGAGCTAACTATGGCTACACCTTC; cdr3_aa: CASSEEAGANYGYTF
d_call: NA; clone_size: NA; j_call: TRBJ1-4; v_call: TRBV9; cdr3_nt: TGTGCCAGCAGCGTAGGGGGCGGGGAACTGTTTTTT; cdr3_aa: CASSVGGGELFF
d_call: TRBD1; clone_size: NA; j_call: TRBJ2-3; v_call: TRBV9; cdr3_nt: TGTGCCAGCAGCGTAGCGGTGGTTGGGGTATTCGGACAGGCTAGCACAGATACGCAGTATTTT; cdr3_aa: CASSVAVVGVFGQASTDTQYF
d_call: NA; clone_size: NA; j_call: TRBJ2-6; v_call: TRBV6-1; cdr3_nt: TGTGCCAGCAGTGAGGGGGGCTCTGGGGCCAACGTCCTGACTTTC; cdr3_aa: CASSEGGSGANVLTF
d_call: TRBD2; clone_size: NA; j_call: TRBJ2-3; v_call: TRBV9; cdr3_nt: TGTGCCAGCAGCGCCGACCCCGGGGGGGCGATAGATACGCAGTATTTT; cdr3_aa: CASSADPGGAIDTQYF
d_call: TRBD1; clone_size: NA; j_call: TRBJ2-1; v_call: TRBV27; cdr3_nt: TGTGCCAGCAGCCCCGGGGACAGGGGGCAAGGAAATGAGCAGTTCTTC; cdr3_aa: CASSPGDRGQGNEQFF
d_call: NA; clone_size: NA; j_call: TRBJ2-4; v_call: TRBV30; cdr3_nt: TGTGCCTGGAGTCCCTTGCGTACCAAAAACATTCAGTACTTC; cdr3_aa: CAWSPLRTKNIQYF
d_call: NA; clone_size: once; j_call: TRBJ1-2; v_call: TRBV2; cdr3_nt: TGTGCCAGCTACTCGGGGATATTAAGTGGCTACACCTTC; cdr3_aa: CASYSGILSGYTF
d_call: NA; clone_size: once; j_call: TRBJ1-3; v_call: TRBV19; cdr3_nt: TGTGCCAGTAGAAGACAGAGCTCTGGAAACACCATATATTTT; cdr3_aa: CASRRQSSGNTIYF
d_call: NA; clone_size: NA; j_call: TRBJ2-3; v_call: TRBV5-1; cdr3_nt: TGCGCCAGCAGCTTGACAGTCACAGATACGCAGTATTTT; cdr3_aa: CASSLTVTDTQYF
d_call: NA; clone_size: NA; j_call: TRBJ1-1; v_call: TRBV4-1; cdr3_nt: TGCGCCAGCAGCCCACTAGAGCTAGGGGGGGGTTTGGCAGCTTTCTTT; cdr3_aa: CASSPLELGGGLAAFF
d_call: NA; clone_size: NA; j_call: TRBJ1-5; v_call: TRBV6-5; cdr3_nt: TGTGCCAGCAGGCAAGGGGGCAATCAGCCCCAGCATTTT; cdr3_aa: CASRQGGNQPQHF
d_call: NA; clone_size: NA; j_call: TRBJ2-7; v_call: TRBV6-6; cdr3_nt: TGTGCCAGCAGTGACCCGACAGGTTTCGCGTACGAGCAGTACTTC; cdr3_aa: CASSDPTGFAYEQYF
d_call: TRBD1; clone_size: NA; j_call: TRBJ2-3; v_call: TRBV5-1; cdr3_nt: TGCGCCAGCAGCTTGGCCGGAGCAGACAGGGGCACAGATACGCAGTATTTT; cdr3_aa: CASSLAGADRGTDTQYF
d_call: TRBD2; clone_size: NA; j_call: TRBJ2-1; v_call: TRBV15; cdr3_nt: TGTGCCACCAGCAGGGGTAGGACTAGCGGCTACAATGAGCAGTTCTTC; cdr3_aa: CATSRGRTSGYNEQFF
d_call: TRBD1; clone_size: NA; j_call: TRBJ2-7; v_call: TRBV19; cdr3_nt: TGTGCCAGTCGCAGGGGGACAGGGGAACTCTACGAGCAGTACTTC; cdr3_aa: CASRRGTGELYEQYF
d_call: TRBD1; clone_size: NA; j_call: TRBJ1-5; v_call: TRBV19; cdr3_nt: TGTGCCAGTAGCTGGGACAGAATCAATAGCAATCAGCCCCAGCATTTT; cdr3_aa: CASSWDRINSNQPQHF
d_call: TRBD2; clone_size: once; j_call: TRBJ2-3; v_call: TRBV19; cdr3_nt: TGTGCCAGTAGTGGACTAGCGGGGACAGATACGCAGTATTTT; cdr3_aa: CASSGLAGTDTQYF
d_call: NA; clone_size: NA; j_call: TRBJ1-2; v_call: TRBV28; cdr3_nt: TGTGCCAGCCTAACCCCCGGCAGGCCGGCTAACTATGGCTACACCTTC; cdr3_aa: CASLTPGRPANYGYTF
d_call: TRBD1; clone_size: few; j_call: TRBJ2-7; v_call: TRBV7-9; cdr3_nt: TGTGCCAGCAGCTTAGTGGACAGGGTAACCAACGAGCAGTACTTC; cdr3_aa: CASSLVDRVTNEQYF
d_call: TRBD1; clone_size: NA; j_call: TRBJ2-5; v_call: TRBV6-5; cdr3_nt: TGTGCCAGCAGTTATGGGACAGGGTCTGGAGAGACCCAGTACTTC; cdr3_aa: CASSYGTGSGETQYF
d_call: TRBD1; clone_size: NA; j_call: TRBJ1-2; v_call: TRBV5-1; cdr3_nt: TGCGCCAGCAGCTTGGCCCAGGGGGATGGCTACACCTTC; cdr3_aa: CASSLAQGDGYTF
d_call: NA; clone_size: NA; j_call: TRBJ2-5; v_call: TRBV7-9; cdr3_nt: TGTGCCAGCAGCGAAAGCGAGTACCAAGAGACCCAGTACTTC; cdr3_aa: CASSESEYQETQYF
d_call: NA; clone_size: NA; j_call: TRBJ1-6; v_call: TRBV2; cdr3_nt: TGTGCCAGCAACGGACAGTATAATTCACCCCTCCACTTT; cdr3_aa: CASNGQYNSPLHF
d_call: TRBD2; clone_size: NA; j_call: TRBJ2-7; v_call: TRBV28; cdr3_nt: TGTGCCAGCATAAGCGGGGGCTCCTACGAGCAGTACTTC; cdr3_aa: CASISGGSYEQYF
d_call: TRBD1; clone_size: NA; j_call: TRBJ2-7; v_call: TRBV18; cdr3_nt: TGTGCCAGCTCAACAGAGACAGGGGCCACCTACGAGCAGTACTTC; cdr3_aa: CASSTETGATYEQYF
d_call: NA; clone_size: NA; j_call: TRBJ2-3; v_call: TRBV10-2; cdr3_nt: TGCGCCAGCAGTGCTTCAGATACGCAGTATTTT; cdr3_aa: CASSASDTQYF
d_call: NA; clone_size: NA; j_call: TRBJ1-1; v_call: TRBV9; cdr3_nt: TGTGCCAGCAGCGGGGGCGGGGGGGAGGACACTGAAGCTTTCTTT; cdr3_aa: CASSGGGGEDTEAFF
d_call: NA; clone_size: NA; j_call: TRBJ2-1; v_call: TRBV28; cdr3_nt: TGTGCCAGCAGTTCACCCGGGACAAACAATGAGCAGTTCTTC; cdr3_aa: CASSSPGTNNEQFF
d_call: NA; clone_size: NA; j_call: TRBJ2-7; v_call: TRBV4-3; cdr3_nt: TGCGCCAGCAGCCAAAACCCTAGCTCCTCCTACGAGCAGTACTTC; cdr3_aa: CASSQNPSSSYEQYF
d_call: NA; clone_size: NA; j_call: TRBJ1-4; v_call: TRBV4-1; cdr3_nt: TGCGCCAGCAGCCCCCGGGACACCGGAGGCGAAAAACTGTTTTTT; cdr3_aa: CASSPRDTGGEKLFF
d_call: TRBD2; clone_size: NA; j_call: TRBJ2-3; v_call: TRBV10-3; cdr3_nt: TGTGCCATCAGTGAGTTCGAGGCGGGGGGCCCAGGAGATACGCAGTATTTT; cdr3_aa: CAISEFEAGGPGDTQYF
d_call: NA; clone_size: NA; j_call: TRBJ2-5; v_call: TRBV5-4; cdr3_nt: TGTGCCAGCAGCTTGATCGGGTTGCTTGGCGAGACCCAGTACTTC; cdr3_aa: CASSLIGLLGETQYF
d_call: TRBD1; clone_size: NA; j_call: TRBJ2-7; v_call: TRBV9; cdr3_nt: TGTGCCAGCAGCCCCCGGACAGGGCCATACGAGCAGTACTTC; cdr3_aa: CASSPRTGPYEQYF
d_call: NA; clone_size: NA; j_call: TRBJ2-7; v_call: TRBV20-1; cdr3_nt: TGCAGTGCAGATCAGGGTGCCGAGCAGTACTTC; cdr3_aa: CSADQGAEQYF
d_call: NA; clone_size: once; j_call: TRBJ2-7; v_call: TRBV19; cdr3_nt: TGTGCCAGTAGCGGGTCTTACGCAAGCTCCTACGAGCAGTACTTC; cdr3_aa: CASSGSYASSYEQYF
d_call: NA; clone_size: NA; j_call: TRBJ1-1; v_call: TRBV7-9; cdr3_nt: TGTGCCAGCAGTTCGAAACTGGGGGCGGGGAACACTGAAGCTTTCTTT; cdr3_aa: CASSSKLGAGNTEAFF
d_call: NA; clone_size: NA; j_call: TRBJ1-2; v_call: TRBV21-1; cdr3_nt: TGTGCCAGCAGCAAAGCGGGGACAGGGTGGTTTAACTATGGCTACACCTTC; cdr3_aa: CASSKAGTGWFNYGYTF
d_call: TRBD2; clone_size: NA; j_call: TRBJ2-3; v_call: TRBV28; cdr3_nt: TGTGCCAGCAGCCACTGGACTAGCGGGGGCACGTATACGCAGTATTTT; cdr3_aa: CASSHWTSGGTYTQYF
d_call: TRBD2; clone_size: few; j_call: TRBJ2-1; v_call: TRBV5-8; cdr3_nt: TGTGCCAGCAGCTTGGGACTAGCGGTTATGGATGAGCAGTTCTTC; cdr3_aa: CASSLGLAVMDEQFF
d_call: TRBD1; clone_size: NA; j_call: TRBJ1-1; v_call: TRBV6-5; cdr3_nt: TGTGCCAGCGATATTCCGGGACAGGGGGCTTCTGAAGCTTTCTTT; cdr3_aa: CASDIPGQGASEAFF
d_call: NA; clone_size: once; j_call: TRBJ2-7; v_call: TRBV5-1; cdr3_nt: TGCGCCAGCAGCCCCGCAGGATTGTATGACTACGAGCAGTACTTC; cdr3_aa: CASSPAGLYDYEQYF
d_call: NA; clone_size: NA; j_call: TRBJ1-4; v_call: TRBV28; cdr3_nt: TGTGCCAGCGTGGTCGGTGGGGGGGAGTCTAATGAAAAACTGTTTTTT; cdr3_aa: CASVVGGGESNEKLFF
d_call: TRBD1; clone_size: NA; j_call: TRBJ1-2; v_call: TRBV7-2; cdr3_nt: TGTGCCAGCAGCCCTCCCGGGGGACAGGGTGGCTATGGCTACACCTTC; cdr3_aa: CASSPPGGQGGYGYTF
d_call: NA; clone_size: NA; j_call: TRBJ1-2; v_call: TRBV30; cdr3_nt: TGTGCCTGCACCCCGAGGGAGAGTGCCTATGGCTACACCTTC; cdr3_aa: CACTPRESAYGYTF
d_call: NA; clone_size: NA; j_call: TRBJ1-1; v_call: TRBV7-6; cdr3_nt: TGTGCCAGCAGCTCACGCGACATGCACACTGAAGCTTTCTTT; cdr3_aa: CASSSRDMHTEAFF
d_call: NA; clone_size: few; j_call: TRBJ2-5; v_call: TRBV10-3; cdr3_nt: TGTGCCATCAGTGGGCTTCAAGAGACCCAGTACTTC; cdr3_aa: CAISGLQETQYF
d_call: NA; clone_size: NA; j_call: TRBJ1-6; v_call: TRBV7-9; cdr3_nt: TGTGCCAGCAGCCATGGGGGGAACTTCTCACCCCTCCACTTT; cdr3_aa: CASSHGGNFSPLHF
d_call: NA; clone_size: NA; j_call: TRBJ2-2; v_call: TRBV7-7; cdr3_nt: TGTGCCAGCAGCTTATCTGTGAACACCGGGGAGCTGTTTTTT; cdr3_aa: CASSLSVNTGELFF
d_call: NA; clone_size: NA; j_call: TRBJ2-5; v_call: TRBV7-9; cdr3_nt: TGTGCCAGCAGCTTAGGAATGGGGCGGGAGACCCAGTACTTC; cdr3_aa: CASSLGMGRETQYF
d_call: NA; clone_size: NA; j_call: TRBJ2-1; v_call: TRBV19; cdr3_nt: TGTGCCAGTAGTACCTTAAATGAGCAGTTCTTC; cdr3_aa: CASSTLNEQFF
d_call: TRBD1; clone_size: once; j_call: TRBJ2-5; v_call: TRBV28; cdr3_nt: TGTGCCAGCAGTTTAGGGACAGGAGAATACGGAGAGACCCAGTACTTC; cdr3_aa: CASSLGTGEYGETQYF
d_call: NA; clone_size: NA; j_call: TRBJ2-7; v_call: TRBV6-5; cdr3_nt: TGTGCCAGCATCCAATTTCCCTCCTACGAGCAGTACTTC; cdr3_aa: CASIQFPSYEQYF
d_call: NA; clone_size: NA; j_call: TRBJ2-1; v_call: TRBV5-1; cdr3_nt: TGCGCCAGCAGCACGGTCACTTCGGATGAGCAGTTCTTC; cdr3_aa: CASSTVTSDEQFF